A single sample is the source of the 32 T cell receptor beta chains below, sequenced in a study of regulatory T cells in long-lasting Graves disease. For TCR beta, libraries came from iRepertoire HTBI primers and Arm-PCR of CDR3 regions. TCRdb re-called the multiplex PCR reads through MiXCR, storing one row per CDR3 protein. Among 400,000 to 500,000 distinct CDR3 sequences, 20% to 25% were seen once, and the ten largest hold roughly an eighth. Time point defined: persistent/refractory GD, antithyroid drugs over 5 years with positive TRAb. The TCR library was made from RNA extracted from PBMCs. Here the sequenced sample was peripheral blood mononuclear cells (PBMCs), taken when the disease was refractory, from a patient treated with antithyroid drugs. The receptor source for this set is a female donor with Graves disease.

Points on this clonotype: The junction shows a germline mismatch at one end, possibly a read error. The V call is TRBV27, the J call TRBJ2-5, with unresolved D. Per the germline V gene, CDR1 is MNHEY and CDR2 is SMNVEV (reference sequence). The CDR3 totals 13 residues. This CDR3 is CASGLWGGETQYF. DNA for the CDR3: TGTGCCAGCGGTTTATGGGGTGGCGAGACCCAGTACTTC.

The V call is TRBV29-1, the J call TRBJ2-3; 7 bases match TRBD2. CDR3 length: 16 residues. Germline V lookup: CDR1 SQVTM, CDR2 ANQGSEA. The J segment lost 5 bases and the V segment lost 0 bases, leaving 11 bases of the junction unmatched. The DNA of the CDR3 is TGCAGCGTTGAAGACCGCCGGGCGGGAGTGGTAGATACGCAGTATTTT. Protein product: CSVEDRRAGVVDTQYF.

This clonotype turned up a few times. The chain combines TRBV27 with TRBJ1-5; TRBD1 might be the D (6 bases). The germline V and J ends were trimmed by 5 bases and 6 bases, with 14 bases remaining between them. The CDR3 spans 14 residues. Germline-derived CDR1 and CDR2 are MNHEY and SMNVEV (reference sequence). The CDR3 DNA reads as TGTGCCAGCAGTCCAGGAGGGGGGAGTCAGCCCCAGCATTTT. Translation: CASSPGGGSQPQHF.

In its sample, this clonotype was seen many times. The chain joins TRBV6-1 to TRBJ2-7, with 9 bases that match TRBD2. Trimming took 11 bases from V and 2 from J; bases not matched to a gene: 7. Germline V gene sequence: CDR1 MNHNS, CDR2 SASEGT. This CDR3 contains 13 residues. The CDR3 is CAAGASGTYEQYF. For the CDR3, the DNA is TGTGCCGCAGGAGCTAGCGGGACCTACGAGCAGTACTTC.

This clonotype was seen a few times. The rearrangement links TRBV3-1 to TRBJ2-6; D unclear. The length of the CDR3 is 15 residues. V was clipped by 1 base and J by 0 bases, with 4 bases between them. CDR1 and CDR2 (germline): LGHDT, YNNKEL (reference sequence). The CDR3 protein is CASSQAHSGANVLTF. CDR3 in DNA: TGTGCCAGCAGCCAAGCGCACTCTGGGGCCAACGTCCTGACTTTC.

This clonotype was counted only a few times. The V gene is TRBV28, the J gene TRBJ2-1; TRBD2 matches 14 bases. The CDR3 is 20 amino acids. Trimming at V came to 8 bases and at J to 1 base, leaving 16 bases not matched to a gene. CDR1 MDHEN and CDR2 SYDVKM come from the germline V gene. CDR3 sequence (DNA): TGTGCCAGCCGATCCCCTCCGGGACTAGCGGGAGAATTTTCCTACAATGAGCAGTTCTTC. It specifies CASRSPPGLAGEFSYNEQFF.

This clonotype was recorded many times. V usage is TRBV6-1 and J usage is TRBJ2-5; D is perhaps TRBD1 (6 bases). CDR3 length: 13 residues. CDR1 and CDR2 from the germline V gene are MNHNS and SASEGT. The ends were cut back, 5 bases at V and 2 bases at J, with 9 bases in the middle. The CDR3 nucleotides are TGTGCCAGCAGTCGGACAGAACAAGAGACCCAGTACTTC. This encodes CASSRTEQETQYF.

This clonotype showed up many times. The chain recombines TRBV2 with TRBJ1-2, with 8 bases identical to TRBD1. This CDR3 has 14 residues. V lost 6 bases to trimming and J lost 6 bases; unmatched junction nucleotides: 9. Germline loops: CDR1 SNHLY, CDR2 FYNNEI. This chain's CDR3 is CASSKDREIHGYTF. The CDR3 DNA sequence: TGTGCCAGCAGCAAGGACAGGGAGATCCATGGCTACACCTTC.

The chain combines TRBV7-3 with TRBJ2-6; D might be TRBD1 (5 bases). The CDR3 loop spans 16 amino acids. Germline CDR1 reads SGHTA; CDR2 reads FQGTGA. With 6 bases removed from V and 0 bases from J, the gap between germline ends came to 12 bases. The CDR3 is CASSSTESSGANVLTF. DNA for the CDR3: TGTGCCAGCAGTTCGACAGAAAGCTCTGGGGCCAACGTCCTGACTTTC.

This clonotype was recorded many times. The J gene is TRBJ2-2, the V gene TRBV28; 8 positions match TRBD1. The CDR3 length is 18 residues. Germline loops: CDR1 MDHEN, CDR2 SYDVKM. V shed 6 bases, J shed 5 bases, and the junction held 17 bases outside the gene matches. CDR3 in amino acids: CASRPDLGDRQITGELFF. As DNA, the CDR3 is TGTGCCAGCAGACCGGACCTCGGGGACAGGCAAATTACCGGGGAGCTGTTTTTT.

This clonotype has a count of ten or more. V gene TRBV18 combines with J gene TRBJ2-7; D not certain. This CDR3 comprises 12 residues. From germline, CDR1 is KGHSH and CDR2 LQKENI. V gave up 6 bases and J gave up 6 bases, with 12 bases separating them. CDR3 coding DNA: TGTGCCAGCTCGAATCAGGAAATCGAGCAGTACTTC. It is translated as CASSNQEIEQYF.

The rearrangement uses TRBV12-3 or TRBV12-4 and TRBJ2-1; 7 positions agree with TRBD2. CDR3 length: 16 amino acids. J lost 4 bases, V lost 6 bases, and 12 bases had no gene match. The CDR3 coding sequence is TGTGCCAGCAGCGCCGGGGCGGGGGTGGGGTACAATGAGCAGTTCTTC. Translated, it gives CASSAGAGVGYNEQFF.

This chain links TRBV12-3 or TRBV12-4 with TRBJ2-5; a possible D gene is TRBD1 (6 bases). With 2 bases removed from V and 7 bases from J, the gap between germline ends came to 11 bases. This CDR3 comprises 13 residues. The CDR3: CASSLRGSATQYF. In DNA, the CDR3 is TGTGCCAGCAGTTTAAGGGGGTCAGCGACCCAGTACTTC.

Notes on this clonotype: Given a much more abundant clone one base away, this may be a read error. V is TRBV5-8 and J is TRBJ1-5, with D perhaps matching TRBD1 (5 bases). This CDR3 spans 14 amino acids. The germline gives CDR1 SGHTS, CDR2 YDEGEE. The CDR3 DNA is TGTGCCGGCAGCGACTACGGGGGGAATCAGCCCCAGCATTTT. Translation: CAGSDYGGNQPQHF.

This clonotype was seen ten or more times. The chain is built from TRBV7-8 and TRBJ1-2; the D is unclear. V lost 2 bases, J lost 6 bases, and 13 bases lay in between. Per germline, CDR1 SGHVS and CDR2 FQNEAQ. CDR3 length: 14 residues. For the CDR3, the DNA is TGTGCCAGCAGCTTAACCCTACAGTCACATGGCTACACCTTC. Protein: CASSLTLQSHGYTF.

Points on this clonotype: With a much larger clone just one base away, this may be a read error. The rearrangement joins TRBV7-8 to TRBJ1-1; no clear D gene. CDR1 is SGHVS, CDR2 FQNEAQ, per germline. V lost 5 bases to trimming and J lost 2 bases, with 9 bases between them. This CDR3 contains 13 residues. The CDR3: CASSLDFNTEAFF. The CDR3 DNA is TGTGCCAGCAGCCTGGACTTTAACACTGAAGCTTTCTTT. Supplemented by reference TRBV7-8 and TRBJ1-1, the full variable domain reads GAGVSQSPRYKVAKRGQDVALRCDPISGHVSLFWYQQALGQGPEFLTYFQNEAQLDKSGLPSDRFFAERPEGSVSTLKIQRTQQEDSAVYLCASSLDFNTEAFFGQGTRLTVV.

The rearrangement joins TRBV7-9 to TRBJ1-1; 7 bases fit TRBD1. The CDR3 is 14 residues long. CDR1 is SEHNR and CDR2 is FQNEAQ in the germline V gene (reference sequence). V lost 5 bases to trimming and J lost 2 bases; unmatched junction nucleotides: 5. The CDR3 DNA is TGTGCCAGCAGCATCGGACAGGCAAACACTGAAGCTTTCTTT. Its translation: CASSIGQANTEAFF.

V is TRBV24-1 and J is TRBJ2-1; 7 bases map to TRBD2. The germline V gene encodes CDR1 KGHDR and CDR2 SFDVKD. The CDR3 runs 13 residues. V was pared by 8 bases and J by 6 bases, with 6 bases of the junction left unmatched. The DNA of the CDR3 is TGTGCCACCACAGATAGCGGGTCCAATGAGCAGTTCTTC. Residues: CATTDSGSNEQFF.

The table lists this clonotype with many counts. The chain is built from TRBV14 and TRBJ2-5, with TRBD2 matching 10 bases. Germline lookup yields CDR1 SGHDN and CDR2 FVKESK. V lost 1 base, J lost 1 base, and 12 bases stayed unmatched. The CDR3 spans 19 residues. Written as DNA, the CDR3 is TGTGCCAGCAGCCAAGGATTCGGAATTACTAGCGGGATCCAAGAGACCCAGTACTTC. It translates to CASSQGFGITSGIQETQYF.

This clonotype was detected a few times. The CDR3 protein is CASSSRRPAYNEQFF. In DNA form, the CDR3 reads TGTGCCAGCAGTAGTAGACGGCCGGCCTACAATGAGCAGTTCTTC. The chain employs TRBV28 and TRBJ2-1, with no clear D. The CDR3 spans 15 residues. Trimming stripped 5 bases from V and 2 bases from J, with 13 bases between. Germline V gives CDR1 MDHEN, CDR2 SYDVKM.

This rearrangement joins TRBV30 to TRBJ1-5, with a possible D match to TRBD1 (5 bases). V lost 1 base to trimming and J lost 1 base, with 11 bases between them. The V gene's germline CDR1 is GTSNPN and CDR2 SVGIG (reference sequence). The CDR3 sequence is 15 residues long. CDR3 in amino acids: CAWSAGGLSNQPQHF. For the CDR3, the DNA is TGTGCCTGGAGTGCGGGGGGTCTCAGCAATCAGCCCCAGCATTTT.

This clonotype was counted a single time. Since a much larger clone is just one base distant, this may be a read error. The chain combines TRBV2 with TRBJ2-7; D may be TRBD2 (6 bases). Germline V CDR1 and CDR2: SNHLY, FYNNEI. CDR3 length: 12 amino acids. CDR3 sequence reads: CVGILGGYEQYF. CDR3 DNA sequence: TGTGTCGGGATCCTCGGGGGCTACGAGCAGTACTTC.

The chain couples TRBV2 to TRBJ2-3; 12 bases are shared with TRBD2. Germline V gene sequence: CDR1 SNHLY, CDR2 FYNNEI. CDR3 length: 15 residues. V was pared by 8 bases and J by 5 bases, with 8 bases of the junction left unmatched. DNA for the CDR3: TGTGCCAGCCGTCGACTAGCGGGAGAAGGAGATACGCAGTATTTT. Protein product: CASRRLAGEGDTQYF.

At least ten counts were recorded for this clonotype. This rearrangement joins TRBV28 to TRBJ1-5, with a weak D call TRBD1 (6 bases). The V gene lost 7 bases and the J gene lost 3 bases, with 22 bases spanning the gap. In germline, CDR1 is MDHEN, CDR2 SYDVKM. The CDR3 length is 17 residues. For the CDR3, the DNA is TGTGCCAGCACTTTGGGCCGCACCGGGACAAACAATCAGCCCCAGCATTTT. Protein product: CASTLGRTGTNNQPQHF.

This clonotype was counted a few times. The V and J genes are TRBV20-1 and TRBJ2-3, with 8 bases matching TRBD2. Trimming cost V 6 bases and J 5 bases; bases outside gene matches: 4. CDR3 length equals 12 residues. Germline values: CDR1 DFQATT, CDR2 SNEGSKA (reference sequence). CDR3 bases: TGCAGTGCCGGTCGGGGGGGAGATACGCAGTATTTT. This translates into CSAGRGGDTQYF.

In its sample, this clonotype was seen many times. The chain links TRBV27 to TRBJ2-7, with D perhaps TRBD1 (6 bases). The CDR3 runs 15 residues. CDR1 and CDR2 (germline): MNHEY, SMNVEV (reference sequence). V was clipped by 1 base and J by 1 base, with 11 bases between them. CDR3 coding DNA: TGTGCCAGCAGTTTATTACCGGACAGTTCCTACGAGCAGTACTTC. Residues: CASSLLPDSSYEQYF.

This clonotype was counted many times. The chain has TRBV12-3 or TRBV12-4 and TRBJ2-5, with D tentatively TRBD1 (6 bases). The germline V and J ends were trimmed by 6 bases and 0 bases, with 8 bases remaining between them. The CDR3 sequence is 13 residues long. The CDR3 spells CASRWTDQETQYF. CDR3 sequence (DNA): TGTGCCAGCAGATGGACAGACCAAGAGACCCAGTACTTC.

The chain employs TRBV7-2 and TRBJ2-7, with TRBD1 matching over 7 bases. V was clipped by 1 base and J by 5 bases; unmatched bases: 8. CDR1 is SGHTA, CDR2 FQGNSA, per germline. CDR3 length: 15 residues. CDR3 in amino acids: CASSLVGQIIHEQYF. The CDR3 DNA follows: TGTGCCAGCAGCTTAGTGGGACAGATAATCCACGAGCAGTACTTC.

This clonotype showed up many times. CDR3 in DNA: TGTGCCAGCAGGCCGATAACAGGCAACCAAGAGACCCAGTACTTC. Its translation is CASRPITGNQETQYF. This chain connects TRBV11-2 to TRBJ2-5, with D tentatively TRBD1 (5 bases). The germline gives CDR1 SGHAT, CDR2 FQNNGV. CDR3 length: 15 residues. Trimming cost V 6 bases and J 0 bases, with 14 bases left between them.

This clonotype was detected many times. The chain uses TRBV28 and TRBJ2-7, with 8 bases aligning to TRBD2. Germline CDR1 and CDR2: MDHEN and SYDVKM. V shed 6 bases and J 4 bases; nucleotides not matched to a gene: 8. This CDR3 has 14 amino acids. The CDR3 loop is CASSISLAEYEQYF. Here the CDR3 DNA reads TGTGCCAGCAGCATATCACTAGCGGAGTACGAGCAGTACTTC.

This clonotype was recorded at least ten times. This rearrangement joins TRBV2 to TRBJ1-5, with 10 nucleotides matching TRBD1. The CDR3 sequence is 16 residues long. V was clipped by 6 bases and J by 3 bases; unmatched bases: 8. CDR1 is SNHLY and CDR2 is FYNNEI in the germline V gene. The CDR3 spells CASSPPGQGFNQPQHF. The CDR3 nucleotides read TGTGCCAGCAGCCCCCCGGGACAGGGGTTCAATCAGCCCCAGCATTTT. The whole variable domain, remainder taken from reference TRBV2 and TRBJ1-5, is EPEVTQTPSHQVTQMGQEVILRCVPISNHLYFYWYRQILGQKVEFLVSFYNNEISEKSEIFDDQFSVERPDGSNFTLKIRSTKLEDSAMYFCASSPPGQGFNQPQHFGDGTRLSIL.

V usage is TRBV4-1 and J usage is TRBJ2-4; the D gene is possibly TRBD2 (6 bases). This CDR3 spans 15 amino acids. Germline lookup yields CDR1 MGHRA and CDR2 YSYEKL. The V end was cut by 1 base, the J end by 6 bases, with 13 bases between. The CDR3 nucleotides read TGCGCCAGCAGCCAAGGCCCGCGGGACCCAAACATTCAGTACTTC. It is translated as CASSQGPRDPNIQYF.